This T cell receptor beta chain was sequenced during a study of human T cells and chemical hapten exposure. This clonotype has ten or more counts. TCRdb reprocessed the RACE reads with MiXCR, giving one entry per CDR3 protein. The sample comprises about 360,000 distinct CDR3 sequences, roughly 4.8% of which are singletons, and 2% to 2.5% rests with the top ten. The CDR3 runs 15 residues. The V end lost 0 bases, the J end lost 1 base, and 9 bases lay between the germline ends. Germline CDR1 reads MGHRA; CDR2 reads YSYEKL. Time point noted: patch test 1, 2 weeks after DPC sensitization. As for treatment: therapeutic diphenylcyclopropenone sensitization with weekly scalp DPC. In every case, blood was obtained before the patch test was applied.

The gene calls are TRBV4-1 and TRBJ1-1, with D possibly TRBD1 on 6 matching bases. This TCR was sampled from a woman aged 50 to 60 with alopecia areata. Some clones in this sample may be carry-over from other donors' samples. The starting material was whole blood, obtained in connection with sensitization to the hapten diphenylcyclopropenone (DPC). CDR3 in amino acids: CASSQETGSNTEAFF. For the CDR3, the DNA is TGCGCCAGCAGCCAAGAAACAGGGTCGAACACTGAAGCTTTCTTT.